This T cell receptor beta chain emerged from a study of T-cell memory formation after mild COVID-19. This clonotype was seen at least ten times. MiXCR, run by TCRdb on the 5' RACE reads, gives a single entry per CDR3 protein. Of some 150,000 distinct CDR3 sequences detected, more than 13% appear once; the ten largest clones hold less than 30%. This CDR3 spans 19 amino acids. The germline V gene encodes CDR1 SEHNR and CDR2 FQNEAQ (reference sequence). V lost 5 bases to trimming and J lost 0 bases; unmatched junction nucleotides: 17. V gene TRBV7-9 combines with J gene TRBJ2-7; 9 nucleotides match TRBD1. The clonotype originates from an adult woman who had mild COVID-19 (a few samples of this study predate the infection). Cell type and time point are not known. Source material: PBMCs or a T cell subset sorted from them (not recorded which). The CDR3 reads CASSPAGTGPSGSSYEQYF. In DNA form, the CDR3 reads TGTGCCAGCAGCCCTGCCGGGACAGGGCCGTCCGGGAGCTCCTACGAGCAGTACTTC.